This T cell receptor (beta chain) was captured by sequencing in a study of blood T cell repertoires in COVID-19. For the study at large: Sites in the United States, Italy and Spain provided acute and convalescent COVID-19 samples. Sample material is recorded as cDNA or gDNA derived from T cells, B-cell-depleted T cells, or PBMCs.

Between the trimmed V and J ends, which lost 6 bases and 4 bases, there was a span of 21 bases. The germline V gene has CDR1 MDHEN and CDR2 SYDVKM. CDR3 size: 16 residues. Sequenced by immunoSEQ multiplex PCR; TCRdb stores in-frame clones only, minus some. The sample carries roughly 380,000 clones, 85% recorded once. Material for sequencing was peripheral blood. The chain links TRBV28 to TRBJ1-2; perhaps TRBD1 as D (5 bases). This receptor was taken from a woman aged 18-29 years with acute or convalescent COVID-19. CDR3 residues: CASSLGGIKKTYGYTF. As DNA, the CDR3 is TGTGCCAGCAGCCTCGGGGGGATAAAAAAAACCTATGGCTACACCTTC.